This TCR beta chain was documented in a study of T cells in Graves' hyperthyroidism and ophthalmopathy (dated by TCRdb to the late 2010s). Broadly, across the study: Peripheral blood samples were taken at initial diagnosis, before any treatment was given. Once sampling was done, hyperthyroidism patients were given methimazole at a starting dose of 30 mg daily, whereas ophthalmopathy patients were given high-dose intravenous methylprednisolone. The 95 to 100 discovery patients were divided at random into training and test sets in a 7:3 ratio. Prospective prediction of ophthalmopathy was tested in an independent validation cohort of approximately 19 hyperthyroidism patients and some 17 patients who later progressed to ophthalmopathy. Thyroid tissue and blood T-cell repertoires from over 5 Graves' hyperthyroidism patients were also compared in the study. To identify distinguishing TCR V-J signatures, a discovery cohort of some 100 patients was used, comprising fewer than 45 with Graves' ophthalmopathy and roughly 60 with stable Graves' hyperthyroidism. TCR Vbeta CDR3 sequencing of 140 or so peripheral blood samples (43 ophthalmopathy, about 75 hyperthyroidism and about 17 progressor patients) is reported in the paper.

CDR3 length: 16 amino acids, cysteine to phenylalanine. Of the read, only the CDR3 DNA is kept; its 48 bases are in frame from base 1. Trimming costs V 5 bases and J 4 bases, and their ends lie 19 bases apart. CDR1 and CDR2 are drawn from the germline V gene: SGHAT, FQNNGV. In the ophthalmopathy patients, disease was moderately to severely active, with a Clinical Activity Score of 3 or more, a NOSPECS grade of 4 or more, and a duration of less than 3 months. The study excluded patients with uncontrolled infections, other autoimmune diseases, pregnancy or lactation. Diagnoses were based on clinical symptoms, serum thyroxine and TRAb, thyroid ultrasound and orbital computed tomography. PBMCs were separated from 10 ml of fresh peripheral blood using Ficoll-Paque density gradient centrifugation. Total RNA was extracted using Trizol reagent, and RNA quality was assessed on an Agilent 2100 Bioanalyzer.

The TCR beta CDR3 regions were amplified from RNA transcripts. A first-round RT-PCR of the TCR CDR3 used the HTBI primer set with the Qiagen OneStep RT-PCR kit. A second multiplex PCR round built the libraries, followed by size selection and purification. The libraries were sequenced on an Illumina HiSeq2000 using paired-end 100 bp reads. Under the source paper's analysis protocol: SOAPnuke was used to process the raw data, removing reads that contained adapters or uncalled bases, had a mean Phred below 15, or lacked an exact match to the constant primer or identifier. High-quality paired reads were merged using COPE v1.2.5, and each unique nucleotide sequence was defined as a clonotype. MiTCR v1.1 was used to align clonotypes to the IMGT TRBV, TRBD and TRBJ reference segments. Analysis was restricted to V-J combinations with a frequency above 0.0001, which covered 98% to 99.2% of repertoires. The TCS score was defined as the ratio of F50 (clonal expansion) to E x V (chaos), calculated using BLOSUM62-based TCRdist between CDR3 peptides within each V-J. Welch's t-statistics and random forest reduced around 550 V-J features to 10 to 15, which were used in a naive Bayes classifier (R e1071). Through fastp at Q25 and MiXCR, TCRdb rebuilt clones from the public reads, retaining in-frame beta chains. Identical CDR3 protein sequences are pooled into one entry, listed with their most common genes and DNA. These V and J calls are TCRdb output, not the study's own analysis. The sample has over 300,000 distinct CDR3 sequences on record, 12% to 15% of them singletons. About a third of the sample is in the top ten clones.

General study outcomes and caveats: During validation, the model predicted progression to ophthalmopathy a median of around 6 months ahead of onset, with almost 71% sensitivity and 72% to 80% specificity. Sample size was not statistically predetermined, and blinding of investigators to group allocation was not performed. Most expanded thyroid clonotypes (frequency above 0.001) were also detected in blood, suggesting blood repertoires may reflect thyroid immune responses. A 13 V-J signature model separated ophthalmopathy from stable hyperthyroidism, with 87.88% sensitivity and 81% to 83% specificity in cross-validation and 80%/75% in testing.

Many counts were recorded for this clonotype. Its antigen remains undetermined. Base qualities are not at hand, and no much larger clone is one base apart. Specimen: blood. This sequence uses TRBV11-2 and TRBJ2-3; a tentative D call is TRBD2 (5 bases match). This TCR came from a woman between 40 and 55 years old with Graves' ophthalmopathy. The bases read TGTGCCAGCAGCCCCGGACTCCCCTCGTGGGCAGATACGCAGTATTTT. Its coded protein is CASSPGLPSWADTQYF.